The 15 T cell receptor beta chains in this list originate from one sample, sequenced in a study of shared clonotypes between healthy human individuals. The method was immunoSEQ multiplex PCR; TCRdb's version includes in-frame clones alone and lacks a portion of them. Of roughly 300,000 clones in the sample, 70% to 75% are singletons; the top ten hold more than 9%. The sequenced sample was memory CD4+ T cells sorted from blood. The subset was: CD45RA-negative fraction. The receptors stem from a man aged 25-40 years in good health.

The chain uses TRBV5-1 and TRBJ1-4, with 7 bases matching TRBD1. Germline V gene lookup returns CDR1 SGHRS and CDR2 YFSETQ. This CDR3 region has 15 residues. The junction had 2 bases not matched to a gene; V was cut back by 3 bases and J by 0 bases. CDR3 amino acids: CASSSTGATNEKLFF. CDR3 DNA: TGCGCCAGCAGCTCAACAGGGGCAACTAATGAAAAACTGTTTTTT.

J is TRBJ2-7 and V is TRBV10-3; D is undetermined. The CDR3 is 12 residues long. Per the germline V gene, CDR1 is ENHRY and CDR2 is SYGVKD. V lost 3 bases and J 3 bases, leaving 6 bases between the germline ends. The CDR3, as DNA: TGTGCCATCAGTGATATTGACTACGAGCAGTACTTC. This sequence encodes CAISDIDYEQYF.

The CDR3 nucleotides read TGTGCCTGGAGTGTAGACGGAAATAGCAATCAGCCCCAGCATTTT. It is translated as CAWSVDGNSNQPQHF. The chain employs TRBV30 and TRBJ1-5; D remains ambiguous. Germline lookup yields CDR1 GTSNPN and CDR2 SVGIG (reference sequence). Trimming removed 0 bases at V and 0 bases at J, with 9 bases between. The CDR3 is 15 amino acids.

The chain couples TRBV5-1 to TRBJ1-1; D call uncertain. V lost 3 bases and J 1 base, leaving 10 bases between the germline ends. The CDR3 covers 14 residues. Germline-derived CDR1 and CDR2 are SGHRS and YFSETQ. The CDR3 region has the DNA TGCGCCAGCAGCTCCATCGGGCCGAACACTGAAGCTTTCTTT. Protein product: CASSSIGPNTEAFF.

This clone was recorded once. J is TRBJ2-5 and V is TRBV11-2; no definite D call. Trimming cost V 7 bases and J 5 bases, with 17 bases left between them. CDR1 is SGHAT and CDR2 is FQNNGV in the germline V gene. CDR3 size: 14 residues. The CDR3 protein is CASTPLFDGETQYF. CDR3 coding DNA: TGTGCCAGCACCCCCCTATTCGATGGGGAGACCCAGTACTTC.

This clone was seen more than once but under ten times. The chain carries TRBV19 and TRBJ2-1, with D possibly matching TRBD2 (5 bases). Germline V gives CDR1 LNHDA, CDR2 SQIVND (reference sequence). This CDR3 region has 17 residues. Between the trimmed V and J ends, which lost 4 bases and 0 bases, there was a span of 16 bases. CDR3 sequence: CASSTGRASGSYNEQFF. The CDR3, as DNA: TGTGCCAGTAGTACCGGCCGCGCAAGCGGCTCCTACAATGAGCAGTTCTTC.

This clone came up many times. The rearrangement uses TRBV6-1 and TRBJ2-5; perhaps TRBD2 as D (6 bases). The ends were cut back, 1 base at V and 4 bases at J, with 16 bases in the middle. CDR3 length equals 16 residues. The V gene's germline CDR1 is MNHNS and CDR2 SASEGT. The CDR3 nucleotides read TGTGCCAGCAGTGAAGGCATACGCGGGACCCGAGAGACCCAGTACTTC. Translating it yields CASSEGIRGTRETQYF.

The sample holds one count of this clone. This chain uses TRBV10-3 with TRBJ1-2; D gene uncertain. Germline values: CDR1 ENHRY, CDR2 SYGVKD. With 3 bases removed from V and 0 bases from J, the gap between germline ends came to 11 bases. The CDR3 is 15 residues long. CDR3 coding DNA: TGTGCCATCAGTGATAGAAGGGATGCTAACTATGGCTACACCTTC. This translates into CAISDRRDANYGYTF.

The chain uses TRBV2 and TRBJ1-2; maybe TRBD1 (6 bases). The CDR3 is 12 amino acids. The germline V and J ends were trimmed by 8 bases and 5 bases, with 12 bases remaining between them. CDR1 and CDR2 (germline): SNHLY, FYNNEI. This CDR3 is CASGDKTYGYTF. The CDR3, as DNA: TGTGCCAGCGGGGACAAAACTTATGGCTACACCTTC. The variable domain in full, with the rest retrieved from reference TRBV2 and TRBJ1-2, is EPEVTQTPSHQVTQMGQEVILRCVPISNHLYFYWYRQILGQKVEFLVSFYNNEISEKSEIFDDQFSVERPDGSNFTLKIRSTKLEDSAMYFCASGDKTYGYTFGSGTRLTVV.

This chain links TRBV6-6 with TRBJ2-7, with TRBD1 as a possible D gene (6 bases). Germline-derived CDR1 and CDR2 are MNHNY and SVGAGI (reference sequence). V lost 5 bases, J lost 1 base, and 15 bases lay in between. The CDR3 contains 15 residues. DNA for the CDR3: TGTGCCAGCAGTAAGACAGGTCCGTTGTCCTACGAGCAGTACTTC. Its translation: CASSKTGPLSYEQYF.

This chain uses TRBV18 with TRBJ2-1; no firm D call. The V end was cut by 2 bases, the J end by 5 bases, with 4 bases between. Germline V gene sequence: CDR1 KGHSH, CDR2 LQKENI. This CDR3 spans 12 amino acids. CDR3 bases: TGTGCCAGCTCACCAGCGGACAATGAGCAGTTCTTC. It yields the protein CASSPADNEQFF.

The J gene is TRBJ2-1, the V gene TRBV27; the match to TRBD2 covers 11 bases. V lost 6 bases, J lost 3 bases, and 4 bases stayed unmatched. The CDR3 loop spans 15 amino acids. CDR1 is MNHEY and CDR2 is SMNVEV in the germline V gene (reference sequence). CDR3 residues: CASSQGLAVYNEQFF. The CDR3 nucleotides are TGTGCCAGCAGCCAGGGACTAGCGGTCTACAATGAGCAGTTCTTC.

This clone was seen more than once but under ten times. V gene TRBV19 combines with J gene TRBJ2-7; TRBD2 aligns across 7 bases. The CDR3 loop spans 13 amino acids. J lost 3 bases, V lost 8 bases, and 7 bases had no gene match. From germline, CDR1 is LNHDA and CDR2 SQIVND (reference sequence). CDR3 bases: TGTGCCAGTCGGCTAGCGGAAGGCTACGAGCAGTACTTC. Its translation: CASRLAEGYEQYF.

J is TRBJ2-2 and V is TRBV11-2; D possibly uses TRBD1 or TRBD2 (5 bases each). Deletions cut 1 base from V and 3 bases from J, with 9 bases between. The CDR3 length is 15 residues. CDR1 is SGHAT and CDR2 is FQNNGV in the germline V gene. Here the CDR3 DNA reads TGTGCCAGCAGCTTAGTGGGGGTTCACACCGGGGAGCTGTTTTTT. Its protein is CASSLVGVHTGELFF. Full variable domain (rest looked up from reference TRBV11-2 and TRBJ2-2): EAGVAQSPRYKIIEKRQSVAFWCNPISGHATLYWYQQILGQGPKLLIQFQNNGVVDDSQLPKDRFSAERLKGVDSTLKIQPAKLEDSAVYLCASSLVGVHTGELFFGEGSRLTVL.

The chain recombines TRBV27 with TRBJ1-2; 8 bases align to TRBD1. V lost 5 bases to trimming and J lost 4 bases; unmatched junction nucleotides: 12. The CDR3 runs to 16 residues. Germline lookup yields CDR1 MNHEY and CDR2 SMNVEV (reference sequence). The CDR3 here is CASSLSYRDRIYGYTF. The CDR3 bases are TGTGCCAGCAGTCTGTCCTACCGGGACAGGATCTATGGCTACACCTTC.